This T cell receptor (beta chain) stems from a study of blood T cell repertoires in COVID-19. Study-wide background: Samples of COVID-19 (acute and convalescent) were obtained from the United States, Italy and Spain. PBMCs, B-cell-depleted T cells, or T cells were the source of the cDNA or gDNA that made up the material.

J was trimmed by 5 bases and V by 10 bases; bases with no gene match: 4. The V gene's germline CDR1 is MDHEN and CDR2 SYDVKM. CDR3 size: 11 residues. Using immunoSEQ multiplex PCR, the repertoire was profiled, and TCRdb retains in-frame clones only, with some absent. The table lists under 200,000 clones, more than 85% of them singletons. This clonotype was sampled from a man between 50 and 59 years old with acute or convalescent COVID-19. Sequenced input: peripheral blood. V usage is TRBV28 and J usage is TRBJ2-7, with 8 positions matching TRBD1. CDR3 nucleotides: TGTGCCACCTTACAGGGGGACGAGCAGTACTTC. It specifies CATLQGDEQYF.